A single T cell receptor beta chain is shown here with its context. In the authors' methods: The authors estimated nucleated cell counts from reference gene primer amplification. Assay used: immunoSEQ multiplex PCR; TCRdb lists only in-frame clones, some missing. The D gene and trimming were derived from the DNA, and the V and J assignments and clone size from that table. The sample shows 110,000 or so clones, just under 90% of them seen only once. V gave up 3 bases and J gave up 10 bases; unmatched junction bases: 12. This CDR3 is 15 amino acids long. Germline V lookup: CDR1 LNHDA, CDR2 SQIVND (reference sequence). The data were taken from a study of blood T cell repertoires in COVID-19. Turning to the study itself: COVID-19 samples collected from the United States, Italy and Spain covered acute and convalescent phases. From T cells, B-cell-depleted T cells, or PBMCs came the material, which was cDNA or gDNA.

Sequencing used peripheral blood. The J gene is TRBJ2-1, the V gene TRBV19, with TRBD1 identical over 7 bases. This clonotype was obtained from a woman between 45 and 60 years old with acute or convalescent COVID-19. Here the CDR3 reads CASSIPSRGGREQFF. DNA for the CDR3: TGTGCCAGTAGTATTCCGAGTCGAGGGGGCAGGGAGCAGTTCTTC.